This TCR beta chain derives from a study of T cells expressing NK-cell markers. Study details: HCMV seropositivity characterized most of the eight sequenced donors, and seronegativity one.

The CDR3 extends over 16 amino acids. Per germline, CDR1 MNHEY and CDR2 SVGAGI. The cDNA for TCR beta came from 5'RACE template switching with UMIs. TCRdb reworked the 5' RACE reads into one entry per CDR3 protein, no DNA. The sample table includes 500,000 to 600,000 distinct CDR3 sequences. The V and J genes are TRBV6-5 and TRBJ1-5. The clonotype originates from a man younger than 35 in good health. Sequenced material: blood T cells: a sorted CD56 or NKG2C T cell subset, CD4+ or CD8+ T cells, or bulk PBMC T cells (not recorded which). This CDR3 reads CASSYPTGWGNQPQHF.